Listed below are T cell receptor beta chains from one sample, sequenced in a study of T cells after yellow fever vaccination. TCRdb fed the 5' RACE reads into MiXCR, producing one record per CDR3 protein. The sample yields some 500,000 distinct CDR3 sequences, around an eighth seen once. The sample consisted of PBMCs, taken on the day of the yellow fever booster vaccination. The receptors derive from a man aged 25-45 years who received the YFV17D yellow fever vaccine. Both conserved end residues are trimmed from each CDR3. D genes are given only for firm matches.

CDR3 protein: ATSRDRGSGNTIY
D gene: -
J gene: TRBJ1-3
V gene: TRBV15

CDR3 protein: ASSSRVGGAEAF
D gene: -
J gene: TRBJ1-1
V gene: TRBV7-3

CDR3 protein: ASSPGTSGSETQY
D gene: TRBD2
J gene: TRBJ2-5
V gene: TRBV7-2

CDR3 protein: ASSASVDNEQF
D gene: -
J gene: TRBJ2-1
V gene: TRBV11-2

CDR3 protein: ASSVSGQAGNQPQH
D gene: TRBD1
J gene: TRBJ1-5
V gene: TRBV5-5

CDR3 protein: ASRGTGLAGVTDTQY
D gene: TRBD2
J gene: TRBJ2-3
V gene: TRBV5-1

CDR3 protein: ASEQGTTYNEQF
D gene: -
J gene: TRBJ2-1
V gene: TRBV6-1

CDR3 protein: ASSLGDRGRAF
D gene: -
J gene: TRBJ1-1
V gene: TRBV7-9

CDR3 protein: ASSNLIRTVNTGELF
D gene: -
J gene: TRBJ2-2
V gene: TRBV21-1

CDR3 protein: SVGRDTYEQY
D gene: -
J gene: TRBJ2-7
V gene: TRBV29-1

CDR3 protein: ASSPTLNTGNTIY
D gene: -
J gene: TRBJ1-3
V gene: TRBV18

CDR3 protein: SARDNSGELF
D gene: -
J gene: TRBJ2-2
V gene: TRBV20-1

CDR3 protein: SARVGSGAYEQY
D gene: -
J gene: TRBJ2-7
V gene: TRBV20-1

CDR3 protein: AILAGPNTEAF
D gene: -
J gene: TRBJ1-1
V gene: TRBV10-3

CDR3 protein: ASSSPAASGRDEQF
D gene: TRBD2
J gene: TRBJ2-1
V gene: TRBV28

CDR3 protein: ASSSRTGLAGTNEQF
D gene: TRBD2
J gene: TRBJ2-1
V gene: TRBV5-1

CDR3 protein: SASTRGEKLF
D gene: -
J gene: TRBJ1-4
V gene: TRBV20-1